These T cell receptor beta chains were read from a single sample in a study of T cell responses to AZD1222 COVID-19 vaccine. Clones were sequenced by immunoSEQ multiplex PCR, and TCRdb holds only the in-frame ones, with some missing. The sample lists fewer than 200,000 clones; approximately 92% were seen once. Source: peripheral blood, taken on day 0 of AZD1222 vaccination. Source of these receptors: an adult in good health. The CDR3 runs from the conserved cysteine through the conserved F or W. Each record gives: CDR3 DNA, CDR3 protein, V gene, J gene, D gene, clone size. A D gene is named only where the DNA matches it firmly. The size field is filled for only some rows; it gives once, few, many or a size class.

TGTGCCACCAGTCGCCCAAACACCGGGGAGCTGTTTTTT	CATSRPNTGELFF	TRBV24-1	TRBJ2-2	.	.
TGTGCCAGCAGCCAGGGCAAAATTGCACCCCTCCACTTT	CASSQGKIAPLHF	TRBV14	TRBJ1-6	.	.
TGTGCCAGCAGCTTAGTTCCAGGAGGGGACGGGGTCCTGACTTTC	CASSLVPGGDGVLTF	TRBV11-1	TRBJ2-6	.	.
TGTGCCAGCAGTGAAGCTCACCGGAAAGAGACCCAGTACTTC	CASSEAHRKETQYF	TRBV6-4	TRBJ2-5	.	few
TGTGCCAGCAGTTGGTCAGATAACACTGAAGCTTTCTTT	CASSWSDNTEAFF	TRBV6-5	TRBJ1-1	.	once
TGTGCCAGCAGCCCCCTTGCGGGGGGGTACGAAAAACTGTTTTTT	CASSPLAGGYEKLFF	TRBV5-5	TRBJ1-4	.	.
TGCGCCAGCAGCCATACCGGGGCTAGCGCGTCCTACGAGCAGTACTTC	CASSHTGASASYEQYF	TRBV4-1	TRBJ2-7	.	.
TGTGCCAGCGTGGGAGGGTTCAACACTGAAGCTTTCTTT	CASVGGFNTEAFF	TRBV6-5	TRBJ1-1	.	.
TGCGCCAGCGGCTTGGGACTAGCGCCGGACGAGCAGTACTTC	CASGLGLAPDEQYF	TRBV5-1	TRBJ2-7	TRBD2	once
TGCGCCAGCAGCCCCGGGACACCTGTCTCCTACAATGAGCAGTTCTTC	CASSPGTPVSYNEQFF	TRBV5-1	TRBJ2-1	.	.
TGTGCCAGCAGCGGCATAGGGGGGAAGCCCCTCCACTTT	CASSGIGGKPLHF	TRBV5-5	TRBJ1-6	.	.
TGTGCCAGTAGTAAACAGGGGCCTCTTAGCAATCAGCCCCAGCATTTT	CASSKQGPLSNQPQHF	TRBV19	TRBJ1-5	TRBD1	once
TGTGCCAGCAGTTACTATGGACTAGCGGGAGTCAGAGAGACCCAGTACTTC	CASSYYGLAGVRETQYF	TRBV6-2/TRBV6-3	TRBJ2-5	TRBD2	.
TGTGCCAGCAGCGTAGGCGCCCTATACAATGAGCAGTTCTTC	CASSVGALYNEQFF	TRBV9	TRBJ2-1	.	.
TGTGCCAGCTCACCTTCACAGGGGGGAAACGGTTACGAGCAGTACTTC	CASSPSQGGNGYEQYF	TRBV18	TRBJ2-7	TRBD1	.
TGTGCCTGGAGTCCGGAACCGCGAAACACCATATATTTT	CAWSPEPRNTIYF	TRBV30	TRBJ1-3	.	.
TGTGCCAGCAGCACCTCGTCTAGCGGGTCCCTGGCTGATCAAGAGACCCAGTACTTC	CASSTSSSGSLADQETQYF	TRBV13	TRBJ2-5	TRBD2	.
TGTGCCAGCAGCAGCGGGGAACGTGAAAAACTGTTTTTT	CASSSGEREKLFF	TRBV12-3/TRBV12-4	TRBJ1-4	.	.
TGTGCCAGCAGCTTAAGGGCCTCTGGGGCCAACGTCCTGACTTTC	CASSLRASGANVLTF	TRBV7-9	TRBJ2-6	.	.
TGTGCCAGCAAAGGACAGATGAACACTGAAGCTTTCTTT	CASKGQMNTEAFF	TRBV5-4	TRBJ1-1	.	.
TGTGCCAGCAGCTTAGATCGGGACCGATACGAGCAGTACTTC	CASSLDRDRYEQYF	TRBV7-9	TRBJ2-7	.	.
TGTGCCAGCAACCCCCCGGGGACAGAGAACACTGAAGCTTTCTTT	CASNPPGTENTEAFF	TRBV7-9	TRBJ1-1	TRBD1	.
TGTGCCAGCTCACCTCAGGGACATCCAACTAATGAAAAACTGTTTTTT	CASSPQGHPTNEKLFF	TRBV18	TRBJ1-4	.	.
TGTGCCAGCAGCTCTAGGGCGGGACAGGGTATCTACGAGCAGTACTTC	CASSSRAGQGIYEQYF	TRBV7-2	TRBJ2-7	TRBD1	.
TGTGCCAGCAGTTACGGACAGGACACTGAAGCTTTCTTT	CASSYGQDTEAFF	TRBV6-5	TRBJ1-1	TRBD1	.
TGTGCCTGGGCAAGGGACAGGGTGAACACTGAAGCTTTCTTT	CAWARDRVNTEAFF	TRBV30	TRBJ1-1	TRBD1	.
TGTGCCAGCAGTTTCAAGGGGTCCGGGGAGCTGTTTTTT	CASSFKGSGELFF	TRBV12-3/TRBV12-4	TRBJ2-2	.	.
TGTGCCAGCAGTGCAACACCAGGGGTGGGCTACACCTTC	CASSATPGVGYTF	TRBV6-4	TRBJ1-2	.	.
TGTGCCAGCAGTAAAGATATAGGACTAGCGGGAGCCTACGAGCAGTACTTC	CASSKDIGLAGAYEQYF	TRBV6-1	TRBJ2-7	TRBD2	.